This T cell receptor (beta chain) was observed in a study of T-cell memory formation after mild COVID-19 (dated by TCRdb to the early 2020s). Regarding the complete study: TCR sequence clusters from the two donors were found to be largely donor specific. In two donors, T-cell clones that expanded and contracted after mild COVID-19 were tracked by sequencing TCRalpha and TCRbeta repertoires over time. Two young, previously healthy adult volunteers made up the cohort, one male and one female.

What the study reported, not specific to this receptor: Clones that contracted from day 15 to 85 showed balanced CD4/CD8 phenotypes, whereas a second wave of clones that expanded from day 15 to 37 leaned towards CD4+. Some responding clones were found in pre-infection memory, which suggests that pre-existing cross-reactive memory T cells took part in the SARS-CoV-2 response. Contracting CD4+ clones appeared mostly in the CM and EM memory subsets, whereas CD8+ clones were enriched in EMRA. Only two mild cases were covered in the study, and larger cohorts including severe cases with pre-infection samples were considered necessary. SARS-CoV-2 specificity of the second-wave clones peaking on day 37 was not confirmed.

The sequencer was an Illumina NovaSeq 6000. Using 5'RACE with constant-segment primers, TCRalpha and TCRbeta cDNA libraries were constructed, with sample barcodes and unique molecular identifiers added in the process. Trizol reagent was used to extract RNA from every sample. Amplification of the libraries took two PCR steps, and the second step added a second sample barcode plus Illumina TruSeq adapters. Sequencing of the libraries was done on an Illumina NovaSeq, producing 2 x 150 bp paired-end reads. The authors' analysis ran thus. Reads were demultiplexed and collapsed into UMI-guided consensus sequences with migec v1.2.7. Using mixcr v2.1.11, UMI consensuses were aligned to TRA and TRB V and J templates and then assembled into clonotypes. Clonotypes were classified as expanded or contracted when called significant by both edgeR and NoisET, with noise models trained on biological replicates. For edgeR calls, the cutoffs were a false discovery rate-adjusted p below 0.01 and a log2 fold-change threshold of 1. PCA with hierarchical clustering of max-normalized trajectories of the 1000 most abundant clonotypes was used as exploratory dynamics analysis. The CD4 or CD8 phenotype of responding clones was assigned using the separately sequenced CD4+ and CD8+ repertoires. Using fastp at Q25 and MiXCR, TCRdb reprocessed the public reads and kept productive beta chains. Each entry is one CDR3 protein sequence, shown with its most common DNA and genes. None of the V and J calls come from the authors' own analysis; TCRdb made them. In this sample the table shows 250,000 to 300,000 distinct CDR3 sequences, about a sixth of which occur a single time. The ten biggest clones cover less than 30% of the sample.

PBMCs were isolated by Ficoll-Paque density gradient centrifugation. CDR3 length: 15 amino acids, cysteine to phenylalanine. Only CDR3 DNA is held: 45 bases, read in frame from base 1. Here V drops 6 bases and J drops 0 bases, and the junction holds 5 bases not matched to any gene. The germline V gene encodes CDR1 MNHNY and CDR2 SVGAGI (reference sequence). This clonotype was picked up a small number of times. No cognate antigen has been identified for it. Nothing much larger sits one base from this clone, and base qualities are not available. This TCR came from a man between 18 and 35 years old who had mild COVID-19 (a few samples of this study predate the infection). The sample titles of this study are shuffled in the database, so cell type and time point are left out; the donor was told from shared clones. The chain uses TRBV6-6 and TRBJ2-5, with 9 middle bases fitting TRBD1. Sequenced: PBMCs or a T cell subset sorted from them (not recorded which). In nucleotide form, the sequence is TGTGCCAGCAGGAAGGACAGGGGCCACCAAGAGACCCAGTACTTC. Translation gives CASRKDRGHQETQYF.